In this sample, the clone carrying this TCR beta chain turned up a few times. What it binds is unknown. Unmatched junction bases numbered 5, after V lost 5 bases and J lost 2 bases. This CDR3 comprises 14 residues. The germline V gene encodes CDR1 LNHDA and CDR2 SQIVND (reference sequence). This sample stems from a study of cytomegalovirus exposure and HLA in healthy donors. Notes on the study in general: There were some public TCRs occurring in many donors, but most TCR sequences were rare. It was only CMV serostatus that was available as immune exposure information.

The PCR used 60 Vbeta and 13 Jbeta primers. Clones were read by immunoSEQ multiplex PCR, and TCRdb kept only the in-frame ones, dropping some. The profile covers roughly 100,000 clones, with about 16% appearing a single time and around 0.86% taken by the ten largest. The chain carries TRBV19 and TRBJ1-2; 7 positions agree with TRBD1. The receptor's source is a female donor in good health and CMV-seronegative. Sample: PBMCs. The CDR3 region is CASSDPGQNYGYTF. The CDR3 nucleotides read TGTGCCAGTAGTGACCCGGGACAGAACTATGGCTACACCTTC. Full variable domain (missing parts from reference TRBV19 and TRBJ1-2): DGGITQSPKYLFRKEGQNVTLSCEQNLNHDAMYWYRQDPGQGLRLIYYSQIVNDFQKGDIAEGYSVSREKKESFPLTVTSAQKNPTAFYLCASSDPGQNYGYTFGSGTRLTVV.